This T cell receptor beta chain is drawn from a study of blood T cell repertoires in COVID-19. Note on this clone: This sample includes further DNA sequences coding for the same CDR3.

The CDR3 loop spans 14 amino acids. Germline loops: CDR1 LNHDA, CDR2 SQIVND (reference sequence). V was shortened by 5 bases and J by 1 base, with 11 bases between the two germline ends. In the original workflow: Quantification of nucleated cells was approximated via reference gene primer amplification. Only in-frame clones appear in the TCRdb table, and some are missing; sequencing was by immunoSEQ multiplex PCR. V and J calls and clone size come straight from that table; D and trimming were deduced from the DNA. The data show 300,000 to 400,000 clones, about 90% seen once. The chain has TRBV19 and TRBJ1-2; TRBD1 is a possible D gene (6 bases). The origin of this receptor is a young woman who had recovered from COVID-19. The sample consisted of peripheral blood. CDR3 amino acids: CASSWGRGNYGYTF. The DNA of the CDR3 is TGTGCCAGTAGTTGGGGCAGGGGTAACTATGGCTACACCTTC.